Sequencing of this T cell receptor beta chain was carried out in a study of CD8 T cells in ankylosing spondylitis. Study-level results: Past studies reported some motif variants in reactive arthritis synovial fluid and blood.

One entry per CDR3 protein results from TCRdb running MiXCR on the 5' RACE reads. The sample lists some 130,000 distinct CDR3 sequences; roughly 7.7% were seen once. The germline V and J ends were trimmed by 3 bases and 6 bases, with 11 bases remaining between them. Germline V gives CDR1 DFQATT, CDR2 SNEGSKA (reference sequence). CDR3 length: 13 residues. In the case of this clonotype: Its antigen is as yet unknown.

Material for sequencing was synovial fluid, either unsorted or a sorted T cell fraction (not recorded which). The V gene is TRBV20-1, the J gene TRBJ2-2; D gene unclear. This TCR came from a male donor with ankylosing spondylitis. CDR3 sequence: CSARYPQSGELFF. In DNA form, the CDR3 reads TGCAGTGCTAGGTATCCCCAATCCGGGGAGCTGTTTTTT.